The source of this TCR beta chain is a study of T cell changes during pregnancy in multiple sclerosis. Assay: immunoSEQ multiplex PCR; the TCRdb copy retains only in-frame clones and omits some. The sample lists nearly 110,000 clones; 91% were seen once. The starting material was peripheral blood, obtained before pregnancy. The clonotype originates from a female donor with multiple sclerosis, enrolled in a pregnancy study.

In DNA, the CDR3 is TGTGCCAGTAACTCCCCCCGGGACAGGGGAGGATATAGCAATCAGCCCCAGCATTTT. Translating it yields CASNSPRDRGGYSNQPQHF. The J gene is TRBJ1-5, the V gene TRBV19; TRBD1 agrees at 10 bases. Germline CDR1 and CDR2: LNHDA and SQIVND (reference sequence). J was trimmed by 0 bases and V by 7 bases; bases with no gene match: 15. CDR3 length: 19 residues.